These 15 T cell receptor beta chains were all obtained from the same sample, sequenced in a study of identical twins. TCRdb used MiXCR to reprocess the 5' RACE reads, holding one entry per CDR3 protein. The sample has roughly 690,000 distinct CDR3 sequences; less than 7% are singletons. Sequenced sample: naive T cells sorted from blood. These receptors all come from a man aged 18-30 years in good health.

The V and J genes are TRBV27 and TRBJ2-4; D gene ambiguous. The V gene's germline CDR1 is MNHEY and CDR2 SMNVEV (reference sequence). V lost 7 bases and J lost 13, with 23 bases in between. The CDR3 is made up of 14 amino acids. CDR3 coding DNA: TGTGCCAGCACCGAGACGGCTCAACATTTAGTCCAGTACTTC. Its protein product is CASTETAQHLVQYF.

This clonotype was seen repeatedly, ten times or more. The CDR3 DNA reads as TGTGCCAGCAGTTACTCAGTCGGCACCTCACACTCCTACGAGCAGTACTTC. This translates into CASSYSVGTSHSYEQYF. This rearrangement joins TRBV6-5 to TRBJ2-7, with D hard to call. This CDR3 has 17 amino acids. V lost 0 bases to trimming and J lost 0 bases, with 15 bases between them. Germline V lookup: CDR1 MNHEY, CDR2 SVGAGI.

In its sample, this clonotype was seen many times. This sequence joins TRBV29-1 and TRBJ2-7; a possible D gene is TRBD1 (6 bases). CDR1 is SQVTM, CDR2 ANQGSEA, per germline. The CDR3 length is 13 residues. The CDR3 DNA is TGCAGTGTGATGACAGGCAGTACCTACGAGCAGTACTTC. It translates to CSVMTGSTYEQYF.

Many counts were recorded for this clonotype. This sequence joins TRBV20-1 and TRBJ2-2, with TRBD2 identical over 12 bases. There are 15 residues in the CDR3. V lost 4 bases to trimming and J lost 4 bases; unmatched junction nucleotides: 4. Germline CDR1 DFQATT, CDR2 SNEGSKA (reference sequence). The CDR3 protein is CSATSGRAVTGELFF. In DNA, the CDR3 is TGCAGTGCTACTAGCGGGAGGGCCGTCACCGGGGAGCTGTTTTTT.

This clonotype was recorded at least ten times. V gene TRBV27 combines with J gene TRBJ2-7, with TRBD2 as a possible D gene (6 bases). With 6 bases removed from V and 0 bases from J, the gap between germline ends came to 12 bases. The CDR3 length is 14 residues. Germline assignment: CDR1 MNHEY and CDR2 SMNVEV (reference sequence). CDR3 DNA: TGTGCCAGCAGCCCACCGGGAGTCTCCTACGAGCAGTACTTC. Protein product: CASSPPGVSYEQYF.

This clonotype was seen repeatedly, ten times or more. The chain uses TRBV10-1 and TRBJ2-2, with D unclear. Germline V CDR1 and CDR2: WNHNN, SYGVQD (reference sequence). V was clipped by 0 bases and J by 6 bases, with 11 bases between them. The CDR3 has 15 amino acids. CDR3 amino acids: CASSESFMKAGELFF. The CDR3 DNA reads as TGCGCCAGCAGTGAGTCGTTTATGAAGGCCGGGGAGCTGTTTTTT.

In this sample, this clonotype turned up many times. The genes are TRBV6-6 and TRBJ1-1, with TRBD1 matching 9 bases. CDR1 and CDR2 from the germline V gene are MNHNY and SVGAGI (reference sequence). CDR3 length equals 13 residues. V shed 9 bases, J shed 1 base, and the junction held 3 bases outside the gene matches. The CDR3 loop is CASKQGANTEAFF. CDR3 coding DNA: TGTGCCAGTAAACAGGGGGCGAACACTGAAGCTTTCTTT.

This clonotype was counted only a few times. The chain joins TRBV6-2 or TRBV6-3 to TRBJ1-1; no clear D. Trimming removed 8 bases from V and 0 bases from J, with 10 bases in between. This CDR3 is 13 amino acids long. Germline-derived CDR1 and CDR2 are MNHEY and SVGEGT. CDR3 loop: CASSAFMNTEAFF. CDR3 bases: TGTGCCAGCTCTGCGTTCATGAACACTGAAGCTTTCTTT.

This clonotype was recorded a few times. The V and J genes are TRBV7-7 and TRBJ2-2, with 13 positions matching TRBD2. V shed 6 bases and J 8 bases; nucleotides not matched to a gene: 6. Looked up from germline, CDR1 is SSHAT and CDR2 is FNYEAQ (reference sequence). The CDR3 is 15 residues long. The CDR3 DNA reads as TGTGCCAGCAGGCCAGTGGGACTAGCGGGAGGGGAGCTGTTTTTT. As protein: CASRPVGLAGGELFF.

This clonotype was seen a handful of times. The V gene is TRBV9, the J gene TRBJ2-1; 8 bases align to TRBD2. Germline CDR1 SGDLS, CDR2 YYNGEE. V shed 2 bases and J 8 bases; nucleotides not matched to a gene: 15. This CDR3 has 17 amino acids. CDR3 DNA sequence: TGTGCCAGCAGCGTCAGCTTCCCGGGACTAGTGGGCCATGAGCAGTTCTTC. Translated: CASSVSFPGLVGHEQFF.

This clonotype was found many times. The rearrangement joins TRBV29-1 to TRBJ1-1; 7 bases fit TRBD1. V shed 6 bases and J 0 bases; nucleotides not matched to a gene: 4. The CDR3 is 13 amino acids. Germline V CDR1 and CDR2: SQVTM, ANQGSEA. CDR3 sequence reads: CSVRGVMNTEAFF. The CDR3 DNA sequence: TGCAGCGTCAGGGGGGTGATGAACACTGAAGCTTTCTTT.

The table lists this clonotype with a few counts. The V gene is TRBV6-5, the J gene TRBJ2-6, with D uncertain. The germline CDR1 and CDR2 sequences are MNHEY and SVGAGI. The CDR3 consists of 16 residues. Trimming took off 2 bases at V and 0 bases at J, with 8 bases between the two ends. The CDR3 sequence: CASSYRPTSGANVLTF. The CDR3, as DNA: TGTGCCAGCAGTTACAGGCCTACCTCTGGGGCCAACGTCCTGACTTTC.

This clonotype was detected only a few times. CDR3 nucleotides: TGTGCCAGCAGTGAATATGGGACAGGGAATAGCAATCAGCCCCAGCATTTT. Translated: CASSEYGTGNSNQPQHF. The chain recombines TRBV25-1 with TRBJ1-5; the match to TRBD1 covers 9 bases. The CDR3 has 17 amino acids. In germline, CDR1 is MGHDK, CDR2 SYGVNS. The ends lost 0 bases at V and 0 bases at J; junction bases unmatched: 3.

This clonotype was counted a few times. The rearrangement uses TRBV3-1 and TRBJ2-1, with D possibly being TRBD2 (5 bases). The V gene lost 2 bases and the J gene lost 0 bases, with 23 bases spanning the gap. The CDR3 totals 20 residues. Germline CDR1 is LGHDT and CDR2 is YNNKEL (reference sequence). The CDR3, as DNA: TGTGCCAGCAGCCAACCGAGATCTCCAACCCCCCGGGGCTCCTACAATGAGCAGTTCTTC. Residues: CASSQPRSPTPRGSYNEQFF.

The V call is TRBV20-1, the J call TRBJ2-6; D gene uncertain. With 4 bases removed from V and 0 bases from J, the gap between germline ends came to 4 bases. The CDR3 is 13 amino acids. The V gene's germline CDR1 is DFQATT and CDR2 SNEGSKA (reference sequence). The CDR3 region is CSAKTSGANVLTF. The CDR3 DNA reads as TGCAGTGCTAAGACCTCTGGGGCCAACGTCCTGACTTTC.